Below are 18 T cell receptor beta chains sequenced from a single sample in a study of cytomegalovirus exposure and HLA in healthy donors. 60 Vbeta and 13 Jbeta primers were used in PCR. Clones were read by immunoSEQ multiplex PCR, and TCRdb kept only the in-frame ones, dropping some. The table lists under 200,000 clones, roughly 85% of them singletons, with around 0.69% in the top ten. Specimen: PBMCs. These receptors all come from a woman aged 35 to 49 in good health and CMV-seronegative.

This chain uses TRBV29-1 with TRBJ1-5; 7 bases are a match to TRBD1. The CDR3 extends over 13 amino acids. J lost 7 bases, V lost 7 bases, and 10 bases had no gene match. Germline CDR1 SQVTM, CDR2 ANQGSEA. The CDR3 bases are TGCAGCGCCCAGACAGGGCTTAGCCAGCCCCAGCATTTT. Residues: CSAQTGLSQPQHF.

The CDR3 bases are TGCAGCGTTGACGGGGGGGTGGACAGGGGGCTAAGTGGGGCTTTCTTT. Protein sequence: CSVDGGVDRGLSGAFF. V and J are TRBV29-1 and TRBJ1-1; 11 nucleotides align to TRBD1. CDR1 and CDR2 (germline): SQVTM, ANQGSEA. This CDR3 contains 16 residues. The V and J ends lost 3 bases and 11 bases, in that order; junction bases with no gene match: 17.

This chain links TRBV4-3 with TRBJ1-5; D unresolved. V was shortened by 4 bases and J by 6 bases, with 10 bases between the two germline ends. This CDR3 spans 13 amino acids. CDR1 is LGHNA and CDR2 is YSLEER in the germline V gene. The CDR3 sequence is CASSPEVRQPQHF. The CDR3 DNA reads as TGCGCCAGCAGCCCCGAGGTCCGTCAGCCCCAGCATTTT.

The chain uses TRBV6-1 and TRBJ1-1, with a tentative D call TRBD1 (5 bases). Germline V gene data show CDR1 as MNHNS and CDR2 as SASEGT. The V and J ends lost 7 bases and 6 bases respectively, with 21 bases between them. The CDR3 length is 15 residues. The chain's CDR3 is CASTGFIRGDPEAFF. The CDR3, as DNA: TGTGCCAGCACGGGGTTCATACGGGGGGACCCTGAAGCTTTCTTT.

The chain carries TRBV6-5 and TRBJ2-7; unclear D gene. The germline gives CDR1 MNHEY, CDR2 SVGAGI. This CDR3 is 14 amino acids long. V was trimmed by 2 bases and J by 0 bases, leaving 8 bases between them. CDR3 sequence (DNA): TGTGCCAGCAGTTACATCCGGAGCTCCTACGAGCAGTACTTC. This translates into CASSYIRSSYEQYF.

V gene TRBV4-3 combines with J gene TRBJ2-3; 9 nucleotides align to TRBD2. With V trimmed by 1 base and J by 4 bases, 6 bases remained unmatched. The CDR3 covers 16 residues. CDR1 and CDR2 (germline): LGHNA, YSLEER. The CDR3 loop reads CASSQALTSGPDTQYF. In DNA, the CDR3 is TGCGCCAGCAGCCAAGCCTTGACTAGCGGCCCAGATACGCAGTATTTT.

This clone was counted a few times. The CDR3 reads CASIPRDRAYMNTEAFF. Written as DNA, the CDR3 is TGTGCCAGCATCCCCCGGGACAGGGCTTACATGAACACTGAAGCTTTCTTT. This rearrangement joins TRBV27 to TRBJ1-1; 9 bases match TRBD1. This CDR3 has 17 residues. V shed 7 bases, J shed 0 bases, and the junction held 12 bases outside the gene matches. Per germline, CDR1 MNHEY and CDR2 SMNVEV (reference sequence).

The table lists this clone with a few counts. The genes are TRBV6-5 and TRBJ1-5, with a possible D match to TRBD1 (5 bases). The V gene's germline CDR1 is MNHEY and CDR2 SVGAGI. CDR3 length equals 14 residues. Trimming left V 6 bases short and J 3 bases short, with 12 bases between. CDR3 in amino acids: CASRPSGTNQPQHF. In nucleotides, the CDR3 is TGTGCCAGCAGGCCCAGCGGGACCAATCAGCCCCAGCATTTT.

The V call is TRBV27, the J call TRBJ2-7; 8 nucleotides match TRBD1. J gave up 4 bases and V 3 bases, and 5 bases lay outside the gene matches. Germline V lookup: CDR1 MNHEY, CDR2 SMNVEV (reference sequence). The length of the CDR3 is 14 residues. CDR3 amino acids: CASSFGTGLYEQYF. The CDR3 DNA reads TGTGCCAGCAGTTTCGGGACAGGTCTGTACGAGCAGTACTTC.

This clone was seen only a few times. A read error may be the cause here, since a much bigger clone is one base away. The rearrangement uses TRBV15 and TRBJ1-5; 7 nucleotides agree with TRBD1. V shed 1 base, J shed 6 bases, and the junction held 6 bases outside the gene matches. CDR1 and CDR2 (germline): LNHNV, YYDKDF (reference sequence). This CDR3 comprises 15 residues. DNA for the CDR3: TGTGCCACCAGCAGAGGTCGGCAGGGGGGTCAGCCCCAGCATTTT. This encodes CATSRGRQGGQPQHF.

CDR3 coding DNA: TGCGCCAGCAGCTCCGGACTAGCGGGAGGTCAGTTCTTC. It yields the protein CASSSGLAGGQFF. The chain recombines TRBV5-1 with TRBJ2-1, with 14 bases lining up with TRBD2. The V segment lost 3 bases and the J segment 13 bases; nucleotides outside the gene matches: 3. The CDR3 contains 13 residues. Germline-derived CDR1 and CDR2 are SGHRS and YFSETQ.

The chain carries TRBV4-1 and TRBJ2-3, with TRBD2 matching 13 bases. CDR1 and CDR2 from the germline V gene are MGHRA and YSYEKL. The CDR3 consists of 16 residues. V lost 4 bases and J lost 1; bases outside the gene matches: 2. The CDR3 nucleotides are TGCGCCAGCAGCCCTGGGACTAGCGGGGGCACAGATACGCAGTATTTT. Its protein is CASSPGTSGGTDTQYF.

The chain carries TRBV5-6 and TRBJ1-2, with 7 bases aligning to TRBD1. This CDR3 is built from 15 residues. V lost 4 bases and J lost 4; bases outside the gene matches: 10. In germline, CDR1 is SGHDT, CDR2 YYEEEE. The CDR3 bases are TGTGCCAGCAGCCCGGGGACAGACTTTTCCTATGGCTACACCTTC. Translating gives CASSPGTDFSYGYTF.

The V and J genes are TRBV5-1 and TRBJ1-1; D gene unclear. The CDR3 is made up of 14 amino acids. Trimming shortened V by 4 bases and J by 1 base, and 11 bases separated the two germline ends. Per germline, CDR1 SGHRS and CDR2 YFSETQ. The CDR3 loop reads CASSAEPGNTEAFF. The CDR3 DNA sequence: TGCGCCAGCAGCGCGGAACCTGGGAACACTGAAGCTTTCTTT.

The chain is built from TRBV6-5 and TRBJ2-7; D may be TRBD2 (5 bases). Trimming took 2 bases from V and 5 from J, leaving 10 bases between them. Per the germline V gene, CDR1 is MNHEY and CDR2 is SVGAGI. The CDR3 runs 13 residues. The CDR3, as DNA: TGTGCCAGCAGTTACAGGCGAGGGCACGAGCAGTACTTC. As protein: CASSYRRGHEQYF.

The table lists this clone with a count of one. The chain couples TRBV30 to TRBJ1-2; the D gene is possibly TRBD1 (6 bases). Germline-derived CDR1 and CDR2 are GTSNPN and SVGIG (reference sequence). CDR3 size: 14 residues. V dropped 4 bases and J dropped 1 base, with 13 bases sitting between them. This CDR3 is CAWTRQANNYGYTF. The DNA for the CDR3 is TGTGCCTGGACGAGACAGGCGAATAACTATGGCTACACCTTC.

The chain recombines TRBV4-1 with TRBJ2-3; D is possibly TRBD2 (6 bases). The CDR3 spans 19 residues. With 0 bases removed from V and 0 bases from J, the gap between germline ends came to 19 bases. Per germline, CDR1 MGHRA and CDR2 YSYEKL. The DNA of the CDR3 is TGCGCCAGCAGCCAAGATATAACTAGCCCGGGACCTAGCACAGATACGCAGTATTTT. Translating it yields CASSQDITSPGPSTDTQYF.

V gene TRBV19 combines with J gene TRBJ2-7, with D maybe TRBD1 (6 bases). With 6 bases removed from V and 1 base from J, the gap between germline ends came to 10 bases. The CDR3 extends over 13 amino acids. CDR1 and CDR2 (germline): LNHDA, SQIVND (reference sequence). CDR3 sequence: CASRRQESYEQYF. As DNA, the CDR3 is TGTGCCAGTAGACGACAGGAGTCCTACGAGCAGTACTTC.